Below, 4 T cell receptor beta chains from the same sample are listed, as sequenced in a study of T cell responses to AZD1222 COVID-19 vaccine. TCRdb's table, derived via immunoSEQ multiplex PCR, lists solely in-frame clones and lacks some. The sample lists roughly 150,000 clones; approximately 92% were seen once. The source was peripheral blood, collected 28 days after the second AZD1222 dose. These receptors came from an adult who received the AZD1222 COVID-19 vaccine.

V usage is TRBV4-3 and J usage is TRBJ2-3; D not resolved. Trimming took 0 bases from V and 5 from J, leaving 21 bases between them. The CDR3 runs to 18 residues. Germline V gene data show CDR1 as LGHNA and CDR2 as YSLEER. Here the CDR3 reads CASSQELPGDTILDTQYF. CDR3 in DNA: TGCGCCAGCAGCCAAGAATTGCCGGGCGATACTATCTTAGATACGCAGTATTTT.

This clone appeared once. The rearrangement joins TRBV2 to TRBJ2-1; 7 bases map to TRBD2. Germline V CDR1 and CDR2: SNHLY, FYNNEI. The CDR3 is made up of 14 amino acids. The V gene end was trimmed by 7 bases and the J gene end by 6 bases; junction bases not matched to a gene: 9. CDR3: CASNGGWMGNEQFF. Here the CDR3 DNA reads TGTGCCAGCAACGGGGGGTGGATGGGCAATGAGCAGTTCTTC.

This clone occurred a few times. The chain joins TRBV7-9 to TRBJ2-4, with 7 bases matching TRBD1. Trimming took 5 bases from V and 0 from J; bases not matched to a gene: 7. Germline-derived CDR1 and CDR2 are SEHNR and FQNEAQ (reference sequence). The CDR3 contains 16 residues. This CDR3 is CASSEGAGLAKNIQYF. In DNA form, the CDR3 reads TGTGCCAGCAGCGAGGGGGCAGGGCTAGCCAAAAACATTCAGTACTTC.

The chain's CDR3 is CASSQDLGEKLFF. The CDR3 region has the DNA TGTGCCAGCAGCCAAGATCTGGGGGAAAAACTGTTTTTT. This chain uses TRBV3-1 (or the pseudogene TRBV3-2) with TRBJ1-4; no clear D gene. There are 13 residues in the CDR3. From germline, CDR1 is LGHDT and CDR2 YNNKEL (reference sequence). V was shortened by 0 bases and J by 8 bases, with 7 bases between the two germline ends.